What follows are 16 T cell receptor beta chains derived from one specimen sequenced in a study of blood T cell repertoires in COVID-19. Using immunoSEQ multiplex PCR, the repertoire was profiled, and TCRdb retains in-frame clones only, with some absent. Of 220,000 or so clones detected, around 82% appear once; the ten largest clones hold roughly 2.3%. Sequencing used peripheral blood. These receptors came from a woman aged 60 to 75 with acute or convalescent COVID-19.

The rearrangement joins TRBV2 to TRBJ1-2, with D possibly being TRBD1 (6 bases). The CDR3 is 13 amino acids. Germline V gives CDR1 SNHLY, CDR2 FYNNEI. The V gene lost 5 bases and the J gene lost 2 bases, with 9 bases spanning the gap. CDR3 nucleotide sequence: TGTGCCAGCAGTAGCACAGGGAACTATGGCTACACCTTC. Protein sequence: CASSSTGNYGYTF.

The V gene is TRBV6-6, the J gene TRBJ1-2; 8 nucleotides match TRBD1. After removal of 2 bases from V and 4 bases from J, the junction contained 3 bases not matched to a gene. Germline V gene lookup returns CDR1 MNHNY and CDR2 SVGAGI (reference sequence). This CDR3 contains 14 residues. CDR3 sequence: CASSYGQGTYGYTF. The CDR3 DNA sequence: TGTGCCAGCAGTTACGGACAGGGCACCTATGGCTACACCTTC.

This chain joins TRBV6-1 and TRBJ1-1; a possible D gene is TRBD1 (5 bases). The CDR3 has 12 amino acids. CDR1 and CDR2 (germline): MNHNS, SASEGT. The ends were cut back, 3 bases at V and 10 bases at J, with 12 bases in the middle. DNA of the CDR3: TGTGCCAGCAGTGAGGACATTGTGGGAGCTTTCTTT. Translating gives CASSEDIVGAFF.

DNA for the CDR3: TGCGCCAGCAGCCGTATACAGGGCAACAATTCACCCCTCCACTTT. Encoded protein: CASSRIQGNNSPLHF. The rearrangement uses TRBV4-1 and TRBJ1-6; D possibly corresponds to TRBD1 (6 bases). CDR1 and CDR2 from the germline V gene are MGHRA and YSYEKL. V was pared by 4 bases and J by 7 bases, with 14 bases between. This CDR3 comprises 15 residues.

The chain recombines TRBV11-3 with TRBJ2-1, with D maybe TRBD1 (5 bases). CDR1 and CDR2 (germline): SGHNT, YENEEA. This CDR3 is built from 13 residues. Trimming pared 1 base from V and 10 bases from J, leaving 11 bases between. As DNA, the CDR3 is TGTGCCAGCAGCTTAGTGCAGGGCAACGAGCAGTTCTTC. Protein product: CASSLVQGNEQFF.

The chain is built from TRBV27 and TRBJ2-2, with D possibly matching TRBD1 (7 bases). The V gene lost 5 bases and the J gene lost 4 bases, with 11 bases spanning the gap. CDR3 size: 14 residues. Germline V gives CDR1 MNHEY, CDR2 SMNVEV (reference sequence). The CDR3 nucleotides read TGTGCCAGCAGTAGACAGGGAGGCACCGGGGAGCTGTTTTTT. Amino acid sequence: CASSRQGGTGELFF.

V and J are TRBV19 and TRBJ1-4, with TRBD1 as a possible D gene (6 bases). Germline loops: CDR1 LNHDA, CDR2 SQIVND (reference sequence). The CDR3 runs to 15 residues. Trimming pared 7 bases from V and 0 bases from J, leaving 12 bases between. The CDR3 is CASNRGGTTNEKLFF. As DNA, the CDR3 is TGTGCCAGTAATCGCGGGGGCACAACTAATGAAAAACTGTTTTTT.

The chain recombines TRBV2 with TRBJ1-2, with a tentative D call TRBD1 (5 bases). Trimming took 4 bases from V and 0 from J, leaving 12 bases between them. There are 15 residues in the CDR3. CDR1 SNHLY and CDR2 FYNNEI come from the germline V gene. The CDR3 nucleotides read TGTGCCAGCAGTGGACAGTTACCAGCTAACTATGGCTACACCTTC. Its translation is CASSGQLPANYGYTF.

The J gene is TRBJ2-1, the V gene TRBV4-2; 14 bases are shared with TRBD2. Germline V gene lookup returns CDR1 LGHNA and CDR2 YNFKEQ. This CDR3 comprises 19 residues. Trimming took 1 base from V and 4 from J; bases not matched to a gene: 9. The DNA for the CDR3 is TGTGCCAGCAGCCAAGGACTAGCGGGGGGGCCACTCGGGTACAATGAGCAGTTCTTC. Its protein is CASSQGLAGGPLGYNEQFF.

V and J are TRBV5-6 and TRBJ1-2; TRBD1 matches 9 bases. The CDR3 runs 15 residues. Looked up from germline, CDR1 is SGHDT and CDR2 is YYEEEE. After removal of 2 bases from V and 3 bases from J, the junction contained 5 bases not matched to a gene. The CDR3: CASSFGTGGDYGYTF. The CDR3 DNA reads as TGTGCCAGCAGCTTTGGTACAGGGGGCGACTATGGCTACACCTTC.

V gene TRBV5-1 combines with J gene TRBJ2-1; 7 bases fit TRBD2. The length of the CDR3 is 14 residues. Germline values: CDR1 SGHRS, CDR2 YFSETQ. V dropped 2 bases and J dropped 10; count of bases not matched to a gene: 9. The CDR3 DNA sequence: TGCGCCAGCAGCTTCGGGGGGAACCTACTAGAGCAGTTCTTC. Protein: CASSFGGNLLEQFF. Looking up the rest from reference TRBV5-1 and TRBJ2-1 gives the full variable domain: KAGVTQTPRYLIKTRGQQVTLSCSPISGHRSVSWYQQTPGQGLQFLFEYFSETQRNKGNFPGRFSGRQFSNSRSEMNVSTLELGDSALYLCASSFGGNLLEQFFGPGTRLTVL.

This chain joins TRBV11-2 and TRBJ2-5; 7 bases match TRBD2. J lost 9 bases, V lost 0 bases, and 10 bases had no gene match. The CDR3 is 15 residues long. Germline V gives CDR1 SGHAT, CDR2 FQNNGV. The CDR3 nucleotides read TGTGCCAGCAGCTTAGATCCTAGCGGTCTAGGGGCCCAGTACTTC. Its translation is CASSLDPSGLGAQYF.

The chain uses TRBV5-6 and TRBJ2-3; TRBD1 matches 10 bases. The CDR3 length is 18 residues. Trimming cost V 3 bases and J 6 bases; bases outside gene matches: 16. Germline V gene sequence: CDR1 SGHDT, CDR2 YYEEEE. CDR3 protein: CASSYLTGGTGVGDTQYF. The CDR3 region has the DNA TGTGCCAGCAGCTACCTAACCGGTGGGACAGGGGTTGGTGATACGCAGTATTTT.

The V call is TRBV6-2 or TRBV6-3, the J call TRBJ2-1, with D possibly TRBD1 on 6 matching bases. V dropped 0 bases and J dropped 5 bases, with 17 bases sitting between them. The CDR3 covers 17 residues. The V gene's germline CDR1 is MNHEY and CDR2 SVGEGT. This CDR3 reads CASSYSTGWVGNNEQFF. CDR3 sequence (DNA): TGTGCCAGCAGTTACTCAACAGGGTGGGTAGGGAACAATGAGCAGTTCTTC.

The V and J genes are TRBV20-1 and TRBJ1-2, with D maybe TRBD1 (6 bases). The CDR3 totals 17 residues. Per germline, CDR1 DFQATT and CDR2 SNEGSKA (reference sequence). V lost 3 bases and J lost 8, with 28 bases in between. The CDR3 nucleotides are TGCAGTGCTAGTTCGATAGATAAGGACAGCCTACGTGGGGGCTACACCTTC. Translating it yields CSASSIDKDSLRGGYTF.

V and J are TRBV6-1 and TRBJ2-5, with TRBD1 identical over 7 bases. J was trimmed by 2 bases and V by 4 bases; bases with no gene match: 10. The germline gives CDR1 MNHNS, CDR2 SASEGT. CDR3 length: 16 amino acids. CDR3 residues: CASSVFWGTEQETQYF. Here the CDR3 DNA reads TGTGCCAGCAGTGTCTTTTGGGGGACAGAGCAAGAGACCCAGTACTTC.